The clone carrying this T cell receptor (beta chain) was detected only a few times. The data are from a study of blood T cells in healthy people across ages. It was with a sample-barcoded 5' primer and a J-beta primer mix that a second PCR of about 6 to 12 cycles was run. TCRdb itself ran the 5' RACE reads through MiXCR, one entry per CDR3 protein. The sample includes hundreds of thousands of distinct CDR3 sequences, around a quarter of them seen just once. V lost 0 bases and J lost 3, with 13 bases in between. The germline V gene has CDR1 MGHRA and CDR2 YSYEKL. The CDR3 is made up of 16 amino acids. The sample also formed part of further work on T cells of mothers and their children. That paper notes: The extracted RNA was employed in its entirety for cDNA synthesis, at roughly 1.5 ug per 15 ul. Mothers yielded over 9 million CDR3 reads, children some 3 million each. Slightly, though not significantly, more overlap was seen in related than in unrelated mother-child pairs.

This TCR was sampled from a boy aged 10-17 years in good health. This sequence joins TRBV4-1 and TRBJ2-3; a possible D gene is TRBD2 (6 bases). Input material: blood. The CDR3, as DNA: TGCGCCAGCAGCCAAGATGGGGCGGGACCGACAGATACGCAGTATTTT. Translated, it gives CASSQDGAGPTDTQYF.